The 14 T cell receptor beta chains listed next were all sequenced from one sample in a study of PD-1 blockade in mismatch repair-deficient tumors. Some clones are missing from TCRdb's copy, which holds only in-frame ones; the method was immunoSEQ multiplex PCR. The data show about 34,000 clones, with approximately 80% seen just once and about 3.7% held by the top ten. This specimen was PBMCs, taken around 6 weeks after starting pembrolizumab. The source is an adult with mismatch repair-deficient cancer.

The CDR3 DNA reads as TGTGCCAGCAGACGGGGGATGAACACTGAAGCTTTCTTT. Protein: CASRRGMNTEAFF. The chain uses TRBV28 and TRBJ1-1; possibly TRBD1 for D (5 bases). The CDR3 covers 13 residues. The V end was cut by 6 bases, the J end by 0 bases, with 8 bases between. The germline CDR1 and CDR2 sequences are MDHEN and SYDVKM.

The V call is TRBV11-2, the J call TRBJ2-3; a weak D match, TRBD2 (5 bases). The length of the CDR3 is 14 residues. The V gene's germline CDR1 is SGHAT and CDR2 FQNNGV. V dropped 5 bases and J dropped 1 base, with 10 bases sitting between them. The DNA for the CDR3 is TGTGCCAGCAGCAGGAGGTTGGGCACAGATACGCAGTATTTT. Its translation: CASSRRLGTDTQYF.

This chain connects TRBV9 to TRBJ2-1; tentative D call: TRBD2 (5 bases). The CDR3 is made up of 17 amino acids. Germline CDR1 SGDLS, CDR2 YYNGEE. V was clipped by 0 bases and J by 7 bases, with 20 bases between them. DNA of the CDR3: TGTGCCAGCAGCGTAGCTACTTCTGAGGGAGTTTCTAATGAGCAGTTCTTC. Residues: CASSVATSEGVSNEQFF.

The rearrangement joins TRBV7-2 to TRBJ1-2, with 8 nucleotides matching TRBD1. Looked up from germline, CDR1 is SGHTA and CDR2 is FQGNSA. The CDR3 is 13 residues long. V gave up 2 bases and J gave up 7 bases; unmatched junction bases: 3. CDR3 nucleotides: TGTGCCAGCAGCTTAACAGGGGGGGTTGGCTACACCTTC. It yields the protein CASSLTGGVGYTF.

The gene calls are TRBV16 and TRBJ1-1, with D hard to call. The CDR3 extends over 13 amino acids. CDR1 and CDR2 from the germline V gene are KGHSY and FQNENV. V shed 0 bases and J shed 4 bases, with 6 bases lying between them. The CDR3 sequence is CASSQSTGTEAFF. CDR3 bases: TGTGCCAGCAGCCAATCCACGGGCACTGAAGCTTTCTTT.

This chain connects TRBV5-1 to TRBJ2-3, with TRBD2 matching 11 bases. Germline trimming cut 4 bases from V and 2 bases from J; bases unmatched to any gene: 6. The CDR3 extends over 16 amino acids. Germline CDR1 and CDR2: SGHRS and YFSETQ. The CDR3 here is CASSVGLAEITDTQYF. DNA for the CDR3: TGCGCCAGCAGCGTGGGACTAGCGGAGATCACAGATACGCAGTATTTT.

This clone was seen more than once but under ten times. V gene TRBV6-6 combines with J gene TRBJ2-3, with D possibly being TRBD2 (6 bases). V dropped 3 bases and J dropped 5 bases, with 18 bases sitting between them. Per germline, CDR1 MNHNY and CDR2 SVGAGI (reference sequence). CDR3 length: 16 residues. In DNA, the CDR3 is TGTGCCAGCAGTTATGGGTTAGCGGCTGGGGGAGATACGCAGTATTTT. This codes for CASSYGLAAGGDTQYF.

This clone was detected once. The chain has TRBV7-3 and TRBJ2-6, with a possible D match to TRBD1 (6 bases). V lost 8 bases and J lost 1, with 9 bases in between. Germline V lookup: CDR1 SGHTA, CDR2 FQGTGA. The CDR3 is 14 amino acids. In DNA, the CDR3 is TGTGCCAGCGGGCAGGGGTCTGGGGCCAACGTCCTGACTTTC. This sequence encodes CASGQGSGANVLTF.

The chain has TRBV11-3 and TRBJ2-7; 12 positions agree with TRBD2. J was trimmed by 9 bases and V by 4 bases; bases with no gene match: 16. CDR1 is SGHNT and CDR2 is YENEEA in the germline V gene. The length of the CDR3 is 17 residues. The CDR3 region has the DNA TGTGCCAGCAGCTCAGAGGGTAGGCGACTAGCGGGGGATCGGCAGTACTTC. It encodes CASSSEGRRLAGDRQYF.

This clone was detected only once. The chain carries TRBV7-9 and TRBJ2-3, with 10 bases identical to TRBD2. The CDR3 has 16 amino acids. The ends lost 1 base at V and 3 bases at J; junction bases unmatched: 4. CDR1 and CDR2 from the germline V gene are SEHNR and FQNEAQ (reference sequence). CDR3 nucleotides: TGTGCCAGCAGCTTAGGGATAGCGGGGGGTACAGATACGCAGTATTTT. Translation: CASSLGIAGGTDTQYF.

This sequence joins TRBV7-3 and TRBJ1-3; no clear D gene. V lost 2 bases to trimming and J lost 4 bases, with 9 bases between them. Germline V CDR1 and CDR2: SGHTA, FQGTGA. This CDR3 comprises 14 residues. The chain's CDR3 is CASSLAGSGNTIYF. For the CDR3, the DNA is TGTGCCAGCAGCTTAGCCGGGAGCGGAAACACCATATATTTT.

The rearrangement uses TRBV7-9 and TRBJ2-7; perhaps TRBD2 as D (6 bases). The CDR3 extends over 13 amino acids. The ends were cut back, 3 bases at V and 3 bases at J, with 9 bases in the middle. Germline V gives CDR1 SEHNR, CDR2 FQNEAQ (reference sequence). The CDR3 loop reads CASSFGGLYEQYF. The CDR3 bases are TGTGCCAGCAGCTTCGGGGGACTCTACGAGCAGTACTTC.

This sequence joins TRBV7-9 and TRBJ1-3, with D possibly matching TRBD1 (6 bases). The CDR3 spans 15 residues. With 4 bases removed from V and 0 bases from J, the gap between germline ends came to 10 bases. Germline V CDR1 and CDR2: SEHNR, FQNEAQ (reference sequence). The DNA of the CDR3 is TGTGCCAGCAGCTCGGACAGCTTCTCTGGAAACACCATATATTTT. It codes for CASSSDSFSGNTIYF.

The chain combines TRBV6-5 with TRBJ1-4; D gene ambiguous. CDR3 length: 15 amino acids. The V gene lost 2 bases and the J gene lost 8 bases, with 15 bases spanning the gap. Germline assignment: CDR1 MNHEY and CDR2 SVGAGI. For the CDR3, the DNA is TGTGCCAGCAGTTACAGGGAGAGACCCCGGGAAAAACTGTTTTTT. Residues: CASSYRERPREKLFF.